This T cell receptor (beta chain) derives from a study of cytomegalovirus exposure and HLA in healthy donors. Study overall: Genotyping of 430 or so donors showed that about 83% belonged to the Caucasian-associated ancestry cluster.

General study results and limits: Highest at DRB1 and lowest at HLA-C, TCR association rates differed among HLA loci in a later analysis.

Primers included in the PCR were 60 Vbeta and 13 Jbeta primers. The repertoire was sequenced with immunoSEQ multiplex PCR; TCRdb's copy has only in-frame clones and lacks some. The sample holds some 140,000 clones, 73% seen once. The sample holds a few counts of this clone. Its cognate antigen is unknown. This CDR3 has 14 residues. Germline CDR1 is LNHDA and CDR2 is SQIVND (reference sequence). Trimming left V 3 bases short and J 5 bases short, with 11 bases between. The clonotype originates from a woman aged 35 to 49 in good health and CMV-seronegative. The sequenced sample was PBMCs. The rearrangement joins TRBV19 to TRBJ1-5; D perhaps matches TRBD1 (6 bases). CDR3 region: CASSIGGAHQPQHF. In DNA, the CDR3 is TGTGCCAGTAGTATTGGGGGGGCCCATCAGCCCCAGCATTTT.